Listed below are T cell receptor beta chains from one sample, sequenced in a study of control samples from healthy donors and cancer patients. Clones were read by immunoSEQ multiplex PCR, and TCRdb kept only the in-frame ones, dropping some. Of about 110,000 clones listed, around 89% are singletons. The sequencing input was blood. The source is a woman aged 45-65 years in good health. The CDR3 runs from the conserved cysteine through the conserved F or W. A D gene is named only where the DNA matches it firmly. Not all rows give a size; the values are once, few, many and, for expanded clones, a class.

d_call: NA
v_call: TRBV9
clone_size: NA
j_call: TRBJ2-7
cdr3_nt: TGTGCCAGCAGCGCCAATAGCCAGGTCAGGTACTCCGAGCAGTACTTC
cdr3_aa: CASSANSQVRYSEQYF

d_call: TRBD2
v_call: TRBV7-8
clone_size: NA
j_call: TRBJ2-3
cdr3_nt: TGTGCCAGCAGCGAGATAGCGGGAGGAAGGGCAGATACGCAGTATTTT
cdr3_aa: CASSEIAGGRADTQYF

d_call: NA
v_call: TRBV6-5
clone_size: NA
j_call: TRBJ1-2
cdr3_nt: TGTGCCAGCAGTTACAGTGGCCCGGACCTCTATGGCTACACCTTC
cdr3_aa: CASSYSGPDLYGYTF

d_call: NA
v_call: TRBV24-1
clone_size: NA
j_call: TRBJ1-6
cdr3_nt: TGTGCCACCGCTGCAGGTCTAAATTCACCCCTCCACTTT
cdr3_aa: CATAAGLNSPLHF

d_call: TRBD2
v_call: TRBV4-1
clone_size: few
j_call: TRBJ2-3
cdr3_nt: TGCGCCAGCAGCCAAAAAGGGGATAGGGGCGGGGGGCCCACAGATACGCAGTATTTT
cdr3_aa: CASSQKGDRGGGPTDTQYF

d_call: TRBD1
v_call: TRBV30
clone_size: NA
j_call: TRBJ1-4
cdr3_nt: TGTGCCTGGAGTGTACTATCCCTCCGACAGGGAGACGAAAAACTGTTTTTT
cdr3_aa: CAWSVLSLRQGDEKLFF

d_call: NA
v_call: TRBV6-5
clone_size: once
j_call: TRBJ2-7
cdr3_nt: TGTGCCAGCAGCCGCGACCGAAGCTCCTACGAGCAGTACTTC
cdr3_aa: CASSRDRSSYEQYF

d_call: NA
v_call: TRBV5-6
clone_size: NA
j_call: TRBJ2-6
cdr3_nt: TGTGCCAGCAGCTTGGTGTCTGGGGCCAACGTCCTGACTTTC
cdr3_aa: CASSLVSGANVLTF

d_call: TRBD2
v_call: TRBV5-1
clone_size: NA
j_call: TRBJ2-2
cdr3_nt: TGCGCCAGCAGCTTGGACCTAGCGGGGGTCGGGGAGCTGTTTTTT
cdr3_aa: CASSLDLAGVGELFF

d_call: NA
v_call: TRBV24-1
clone_size: NA
j_call: TRBJ2-6
cdr3_nt: TGTGCCACCAGTGATCCCGGGTCTGGGGCCAACGTCCTGACTTTC
cdr3_aa: CATSDPGSGANVLTF

d_call: NA
v_call: TRBV3-1/TRBV3-2
clone_size: once
j_call: TRBJ1-1
cdr3_nt: TGTGCCAGCAGCCAAAGGACTGAAGCTTTCTTT
cdr3_aa: CASSQRTEAFF

d_call: TRBD2
v_call: TRBV6-5
clone_size: NA
j_call: TRBJ2-5
cdr3_nt: TGTGCCAGCAGTTCATCCGGGAGGGCCGGGGAGACCCAGTACTTC
cdr3_aa: CASSSSGRAGETQYF

d_call: NA
v_call: TRBV2
clone_size: NA
j_call: TRBJ2-2
cdr3_nt: TGTGCCAGCAAAGTGAGGGGGGTCGGGGAGCTGTTTTTT
cdr3_aa: CASKVRGVGELFF

d_call: NA
v_call: TRBV10-2
clone_size: NA
j_call: TRBJ1-6
cdr3_nt: TGCGCCAGCACGTCGGGAAATTCACCCCTCCACTTT
cdr3_aa: CASTSGNSPLHF